This TCR beta chain was documented in a study of blood T cell repertoires in COVID-19. Overall study: In each case, the material was cDNA or gDNA derived from T cells, B-cell-depleted T cells, or PBMCs.

In the authors' methods: How many nucleated cells were present was estimated from reference gene primer amplification. Sequencing used immunoSEQ multiplex PCR; TCRdb keeps in-frame clones, though not all of them. From that table come the V and J calls and clone size; the DNA was used to work out D and trimming. The sample includes some 180,000 clones, 84% of them seen just once. This clone was detected a few times. The clonotype was recovered from a human donor in a cohort sampled during active COVID-19. Sequenced sample: peripheral blood.

The chain's CDR3 is CASSHDSARNEQYF. The CDR3 nucleotides read TGTGCCAGCAGCCATGATAGTGCCCGAAACGAGCAGTACTTC. V and J are TRBV7-9 and TRBJ2-7; no reliable D call. V was trimmed by 5 bases and J by 5 bases, leaving 16 bases between them. This CDR3 has 14 residues. CDR1 is SEHNR, CDR2 FQNEAQ, per germline (reference sequence).